There are a few counts of the clone carrying this TCR beta chain. These data are taken from a study of shared clonotypes between healthy human individuals. Whole-study context: Each donor's CD8 memory used one plate, CD8 naive two, each CD4 subset three.

Using immunoSEQ multiplex PCR, the repertoire was profiled, and TCRdb retains in-frame clones only, with some absent. This table holds about 2.3 million clones, 92% found once. The TCR comes from a man between 18 and 35 years old in good health. Some clones in this sample may be carry-over from other donors' samples. The source material was naive CD4+ T cells from PBMCs. The sample's subset: CD45RA+ positively selected.

CDR3 nucleotides: TGTGCCAGCAGAACTACCCGAAGCGGCACCGGGGAGCTGTTTTTT. Translation: CASRTTRSGTGELFF. The chain links TRBV28 to TRBJ2-2; D perhaps matches TRBD2 (5 bases). Trimming cost V 6 bases and J 4 bases, with 15 bases left between them. CDR1 is MDHEN and CDR2 is SYDVKM in the germline V gene. CDR3 length: 15 amino acids.